The TCR beta chain described here comes from a study of blood T cell repertoires in COVID-19. Study-level information: Both acute and convalescent COVID-19 samples were obtained from the United States, Italy and Spain. PBMCs, B-cell-depleted T cells, or T cells were the source of the cDNA or gDNA that made up the material.

TCRdb's copy holds only in-frame clones and misses some; the assay was immunoSEQ multiplex PCR. The repertoire holds more than 80,000 clones, with over 70% as singletons. This CDR3 has 15 residues. V lost 2 bases and J lost 2; bases outside the gene matches: 3. The germline V gene encodes CDR1 MDHEN and CDR2 SYDVKM. The sequenced sample was peripheral blood. V gene TRBV28 combines with J gene TRBJ2-4, with 7 bases matching TRBD1. The clonotype was recovered from a human donor with acute or convalescent COVID-19. The donor label of this sample is uncertain. DNA for the CDR3: TGTGCCAGCAGTTTAACAGGGGCGACCAAAAACATTCAGTACTTC. Translating it yields CASSLTGATKNIQYF. Using reference TRBV28 and TRBJ2-4 for the parts outside the CDR3, the full variable domain is DVKVTQSSRYLVKRTGEKVFLECVQDMDHENMFWYRQDPGLGLRLIYFSYDVKMKEKGDIPEGYSVSREKKERFSLILESASTNQTSMYLCASSLTGATKNIQYFGAGTRLSVL.